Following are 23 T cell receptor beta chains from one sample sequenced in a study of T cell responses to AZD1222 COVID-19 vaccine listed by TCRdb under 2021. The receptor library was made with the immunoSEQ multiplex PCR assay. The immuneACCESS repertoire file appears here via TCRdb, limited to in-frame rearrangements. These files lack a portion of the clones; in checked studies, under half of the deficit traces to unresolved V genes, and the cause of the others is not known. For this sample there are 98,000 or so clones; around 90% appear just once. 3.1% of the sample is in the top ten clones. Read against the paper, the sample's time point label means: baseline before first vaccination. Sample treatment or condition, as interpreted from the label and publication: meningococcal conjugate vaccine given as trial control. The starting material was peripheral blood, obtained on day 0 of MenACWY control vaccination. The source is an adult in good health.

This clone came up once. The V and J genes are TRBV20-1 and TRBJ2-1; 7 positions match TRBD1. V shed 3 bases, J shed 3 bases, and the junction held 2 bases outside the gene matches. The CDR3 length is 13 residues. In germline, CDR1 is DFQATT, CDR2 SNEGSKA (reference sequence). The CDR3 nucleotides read TGCAGTGCTAGTGGGGACAGCTACAATGAGCAGTTCTTC. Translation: CSASGDSYNEQFF.

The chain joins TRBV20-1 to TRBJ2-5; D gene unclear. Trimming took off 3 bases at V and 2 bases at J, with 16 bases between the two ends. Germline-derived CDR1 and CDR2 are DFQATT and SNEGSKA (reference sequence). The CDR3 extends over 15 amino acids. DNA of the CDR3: TGCAGTGCTAGTGGCAAGCCCCCTTCTCAAGAGACCCAGTACTTC. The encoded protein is CSASGKPPSQETQYF.

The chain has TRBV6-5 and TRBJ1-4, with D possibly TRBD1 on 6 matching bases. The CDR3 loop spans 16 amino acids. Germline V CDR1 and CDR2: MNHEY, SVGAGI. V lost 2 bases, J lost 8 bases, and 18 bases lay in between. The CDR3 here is CASSYGRGGQGEKLFF. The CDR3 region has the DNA TGTGCCAGCAGTTACGGGCGCGGGGGGCAAGGGGAAAAACTGTTTTTT.

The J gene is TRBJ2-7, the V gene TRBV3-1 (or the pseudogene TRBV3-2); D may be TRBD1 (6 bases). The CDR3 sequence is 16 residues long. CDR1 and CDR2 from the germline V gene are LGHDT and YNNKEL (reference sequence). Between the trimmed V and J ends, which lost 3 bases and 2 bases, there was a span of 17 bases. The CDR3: CASSQDNRDKTYEQYF. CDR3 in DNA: TGTGCCAGCAGCCAGGACAACCGGGACAAGACCTACGAGCAGTACTTC.

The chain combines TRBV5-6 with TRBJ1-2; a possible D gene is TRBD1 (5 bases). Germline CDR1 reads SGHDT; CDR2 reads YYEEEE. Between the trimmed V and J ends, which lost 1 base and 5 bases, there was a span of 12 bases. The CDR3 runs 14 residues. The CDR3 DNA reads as TGTGCCAGCAGCTTGCCGACCGAGGGGTATGGCTACACCTTC. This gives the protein CASSLPTEGYGYTF. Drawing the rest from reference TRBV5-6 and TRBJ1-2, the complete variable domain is DAGVTQSPTHLIKTRGQQVTLRCSPKSGHDTVSWYQQALGQGPQFIFQYYEEEERQRGNFPDRFSGHQFPNYSSELNVNALLLGDSALYLCASSLPTEGYGYTFGSGTRLTVV.

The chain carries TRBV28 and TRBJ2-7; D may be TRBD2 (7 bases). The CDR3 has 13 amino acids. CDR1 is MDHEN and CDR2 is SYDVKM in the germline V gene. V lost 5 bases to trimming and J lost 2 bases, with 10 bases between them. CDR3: CASSGGGPYEQYF. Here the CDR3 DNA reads TGTGCCAGCAGTGGGGGGGGCCCCTACGAGCAGTACTTC.

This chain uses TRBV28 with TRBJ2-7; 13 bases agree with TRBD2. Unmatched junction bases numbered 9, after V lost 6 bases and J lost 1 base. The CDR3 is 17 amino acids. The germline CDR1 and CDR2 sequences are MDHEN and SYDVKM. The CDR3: CASSLGTSGALSYEQYF. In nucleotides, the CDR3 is TGTGCCAGCAGCCTAGGGACTAGCGGGGCCCTGTCCTACGAGCAGTACTTC.

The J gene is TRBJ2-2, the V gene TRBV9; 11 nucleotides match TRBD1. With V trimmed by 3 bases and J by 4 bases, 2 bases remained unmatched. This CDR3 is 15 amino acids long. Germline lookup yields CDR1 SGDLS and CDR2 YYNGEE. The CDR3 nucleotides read TGTGCCAGCAGCGCCGGACAGGGGGCCACCGGGGAGCTGTTTTTT. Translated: CASSAGQGATGELFF.

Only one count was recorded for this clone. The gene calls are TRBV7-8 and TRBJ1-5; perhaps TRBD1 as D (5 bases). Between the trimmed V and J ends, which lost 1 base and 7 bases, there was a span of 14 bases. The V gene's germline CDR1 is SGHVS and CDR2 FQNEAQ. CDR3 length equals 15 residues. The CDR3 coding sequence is TGTGCCAGCAGCTTAGGCCCAGGGTCGGGGCAGCCCCAGCATTTT. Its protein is CASSLGPGSGQPQHF.

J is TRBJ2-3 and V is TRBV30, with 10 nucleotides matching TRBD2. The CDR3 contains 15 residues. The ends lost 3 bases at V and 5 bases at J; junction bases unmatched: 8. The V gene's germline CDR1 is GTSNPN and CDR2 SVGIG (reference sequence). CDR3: CAWSTSGAVGDTQYF. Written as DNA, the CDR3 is TGTGCCTGGAGCACTAGCGGGGCGGTTGGAGATACGCAGTATTTT. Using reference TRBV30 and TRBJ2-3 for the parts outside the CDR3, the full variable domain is SQTIHQWPATLVQPVGSPLSLECTVEGTSNPNLYWYRQAAGRGLQLLFYSVGIGQISSEVPQNLSASRPQDRQFILSSKKLLLSDSGFYLCAWSTSGAVGDTQYFGPGTRLTVL.

The chain's CDR3 is CASSLTGESTEAFF. The CDR3 coding sequence is TGTGCCAGCAGTTTGACGGGGGAGAGCACTGAAGCTTTCTTT. The gene calls are TRBV28 and TRBJ1-1, with D tentatively TRBD1 (5 bases). V was trimmed by 3 bases and J by 4 bases, leaving 12 bases between them. The CDR3 length is 14 residues. CDR1 and CDR2 (germline): MDHEN, SYDVKM.

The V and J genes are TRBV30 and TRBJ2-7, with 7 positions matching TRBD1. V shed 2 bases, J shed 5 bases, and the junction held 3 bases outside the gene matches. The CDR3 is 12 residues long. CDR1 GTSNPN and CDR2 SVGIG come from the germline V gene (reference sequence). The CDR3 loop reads CAWSRQGHEQYF. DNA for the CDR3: TGTGCCTGGAGTAGACAGGGACACGAGCAGTACTTC.

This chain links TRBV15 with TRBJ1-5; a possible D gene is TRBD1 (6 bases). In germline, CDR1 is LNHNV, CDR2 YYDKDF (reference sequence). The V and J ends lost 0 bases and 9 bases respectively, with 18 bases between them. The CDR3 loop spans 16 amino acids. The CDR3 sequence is CATSRDPGATIVPQHF. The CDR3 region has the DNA TGTGCCACCAGCAGAGATCCAGGGGCCACTATAGTGCCCCAGCATTTT. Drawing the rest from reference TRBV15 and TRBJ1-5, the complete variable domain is DAMVIQNPRYQVTQFGKPVTLSCSQTLNHNVMYWYQQKSSQAPKLLFHYYDKDFNNEADTPDNFQSRRPNTSFCFLDIRSPGLGDTAMYLCATSRDPGATIVPQHFGDGTRLSIL.

In nucleotides, the CDR3 is TGTGCCATCGGGGACAGCAATCAGCCCCAGCATTTT. This sequence encodes CAIGDSNQPQHF. This sequence joins TRBV10-3 and TRBJ1-5; perhaps TRBD1 as D (5 bases). The CDR3 has 12 residues. Trimming removed 8 bases from V and 1 base from J, with 6 bases in between. The germline CDR1 and CDR2 sequences are ENHRY and SYGVKD.

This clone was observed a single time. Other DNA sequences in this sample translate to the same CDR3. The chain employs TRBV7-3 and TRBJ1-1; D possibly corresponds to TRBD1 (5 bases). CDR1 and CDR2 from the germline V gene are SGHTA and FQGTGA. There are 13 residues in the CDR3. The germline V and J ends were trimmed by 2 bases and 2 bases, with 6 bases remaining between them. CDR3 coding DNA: TGTGCCAGCAGCTTACAGGGCAACACTGAAGCTTTCTTT. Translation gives CASSLQGNTEAFF.

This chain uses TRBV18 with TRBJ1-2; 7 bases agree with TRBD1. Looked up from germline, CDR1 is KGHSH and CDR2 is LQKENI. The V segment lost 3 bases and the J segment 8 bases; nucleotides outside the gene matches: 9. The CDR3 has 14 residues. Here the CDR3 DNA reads TGTGCCAGCTCACCCATAACAGGGGCGGAAGGCTACACCTTC. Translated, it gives CASSPITGAEGYTF.

The CDR3 loop is CASSFGTSYGYTF. The CDR3, as DNA: TGCGCCAGCAGCTTCGGGACGTCCTATGGCTACACCTTC. J is TRBJ1-2 and V is TRBV5-1; possibly TRBD1 for D (5 bases). Germline values: CDR1 SGHRS, CDR2 YFSETQ. This CDR3 comprises 13 residues. Trimming pared 2 bases from V and 4 bases from J, leaving 9 bases between.

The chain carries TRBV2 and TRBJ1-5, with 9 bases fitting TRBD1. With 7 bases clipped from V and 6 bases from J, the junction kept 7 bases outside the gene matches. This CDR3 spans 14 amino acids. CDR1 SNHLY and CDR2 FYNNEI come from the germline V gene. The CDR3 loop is CASTLQGAGQPQHF. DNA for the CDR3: TGTGCCAGCACCTTACAGGGGGCCGGTCAGCCCCAGCATTTT.

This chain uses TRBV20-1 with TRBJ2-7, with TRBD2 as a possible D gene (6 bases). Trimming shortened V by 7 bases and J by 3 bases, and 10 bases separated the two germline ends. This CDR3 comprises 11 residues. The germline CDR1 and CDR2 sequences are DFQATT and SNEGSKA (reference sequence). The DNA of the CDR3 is TGCAGTGGAGGGCGGGACTACGAGCAGTACTTC. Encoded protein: CSGGRDYEQYF.

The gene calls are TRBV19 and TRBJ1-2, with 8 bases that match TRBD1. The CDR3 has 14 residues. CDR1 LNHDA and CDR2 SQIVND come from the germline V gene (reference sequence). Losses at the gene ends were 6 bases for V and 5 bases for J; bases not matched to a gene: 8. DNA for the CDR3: TGTGCCAGTAGGGCGGACAGGGCTTTGTATGGCTACACCTTC. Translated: CASRADRALYGYTF.

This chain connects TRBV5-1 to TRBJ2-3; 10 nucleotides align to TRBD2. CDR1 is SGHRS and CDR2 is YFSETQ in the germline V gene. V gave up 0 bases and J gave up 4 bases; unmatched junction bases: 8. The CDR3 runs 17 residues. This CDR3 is CASSLAYQRGGADTQYF. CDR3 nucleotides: TGCGCCAGCAGCTTGGCCTATCAGCGGGGGGGCGCAGATACGCAGTATTTT.

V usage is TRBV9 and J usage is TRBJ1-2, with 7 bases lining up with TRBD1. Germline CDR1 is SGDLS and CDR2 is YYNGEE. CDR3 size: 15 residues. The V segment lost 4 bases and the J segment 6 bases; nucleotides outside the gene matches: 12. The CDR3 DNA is TGTGCCAGCAGCTTAGACACAGGGGCCCTTGATGGCTACACCTTC. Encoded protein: CASSLDTGALDGYTF.

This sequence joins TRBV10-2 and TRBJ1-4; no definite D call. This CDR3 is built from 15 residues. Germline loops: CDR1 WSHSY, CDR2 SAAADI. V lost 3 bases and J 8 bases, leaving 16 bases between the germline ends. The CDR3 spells CASSDLRHFDEKLFF. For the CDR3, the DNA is TGCGCCAGCAGTGACCTCCGACATTTCGACGAAAAACTGTTTTTT.